Listed below are T cell receptor beta chains from one sample, sequenced in a study of control samples from healthy donors and cancer patients. The method was immunoSEQ multiplex PCR; TCRdb's version includes in-frame clones alone and lacks a portion of them. The sample comprises approximately 170,000 clones, 85% to 95% of which are singletons, and 1.3% to 1.5% rests with the top ten. The sample taken for sequencing was blood. These receptors came from a young man in good health. CDR3s include the opening cysteine and the closing phenylalanine or tryptophan. D genes are given only for firm matches. Some rows mark clone size as missing; the rest say once, few, many or name a class of expanded clone.

TRBJ1-2 TRBV5-1 . 15 once CASSLTPTDNYGYTF TGCGCCAGCAGCTTGACCCCGACAGATAACTATGGCTACACCTTC
TRBJ1-5 TRBV7-9 . 14 . CASSSEGGNQPQHF TGTGCCAGCAGCTCCGAGGGGGGGAATCAGCCCCAGCATTTT
TRBJ2-4 TRBV11-1 . 16 . CAIEGKNSDAKNIQYF TGTGCCATCGAGGGGAAAAACAGCGACGCCAAAAACATTCAGTACTTC
TRBJ1-1 TRBV28 TRBD1 16 . CASIATGGISNTEAFF TGTGCCAGCATAGCGACAGGGGGCATTTCGAACACTGAAGCTTTCTTT
TRBJ1-1 TRBV5-1 . 15 . CASSSGQTGVTRTFF TGCGCCAGCAGCTCGGGGCAGACAGGCGTTACGAGAACTTTCTTT
TRBJ2-1 TRBV6-4 TRBD2 15 . CASSDRLAGEGEQFF TGTGCCAGCAGTGACAGACTAGCGGGAGAAGGTGAGCAGTTCTTC
TRBJ2-2 TRBV18 . 18 once CASSPRRLGLTNTGELFF TGTGCCAGCTCACCCAGGCGCCTCGGCCTAACGAACACCGGGGAGCTGTTTTTT
TRBJ2-3 TRBV7-3 TRBD2 17 . CASSKTSGRSRPDTQYF TGTGCCAGCAGCAAGACTAGCGGGAGGTCTCGCCCAGATACGCAGTATTTT
TRBJ2-5 TRBV5-5 TRBD1 15 . CASSPEGTGRETQYF TGTGCCAGCAGCCCCGAAGGGACAGGGAGGGAGACCCAGTACTTC
TRBJ2-7 TRBV30 . 12 few CAWSAGAWGQYF TGTGCCTGGAGTGCAGGGGCGTGGGGTCAGTACTTC
TRBJ2-1 TRBV6-1 TRBD1 15 once CASSEGQLMDNEQFF TGTGCCAGCAGTGAGGGACAGCTGATGGACAATGAGCAGTTCTTC
TRBJ2-7 TRBV18 . 14 . CASSPGGGTYEQYF TGTGCCAGCTCACCGGGAGGGGGAACCTACGAGCAGTACTTC
TRBJ2-3 TRBV28 TRBD2 18 . CASSYRRRLAGFTDTQYF TGTGCCAGCAGTTATCGTCGCCGACTAGCGGGATTCACAGATACGCAGTATTTT
TRBJ2-4 TRBV2 TRBD1 14 . CASTQTGLENIQYF TGTGCCAGCACGCAGACAGGGCTAGAAAACATTCAGTACTTC
TRBJ1-3 TRBV30 . 14 . CAWSVPDRGNTIYF TGTGCCTGGAGTGTTCCGGACAGAGGAAACACCATATATTTT
TRBJ2-3 TRBV7-2 . 15 . CASSLSRGSTDTQYF TGTGCCAGCAGCTTAAGTAGGGGGAGCACAGATACGCAGTATTTT
TRBJ2-3 TRBV4-3 TRBD2 19 . CASSQDSLAGASSTDTQYF TGCGCCAGCAGCCAAGATTCTCTAGCGGGGGCCTCTAGCACAGATACGCAGTATTTT
TRBJ1-2 TRBV29-1 TRBD1 14 . CSVHPTGRDYGYTF TGCAGCGTCCACCCGACAGGGCGGGACTATGGCTACACCTTC
TRBJ2-1 TRBV12-5 TRBD1 14 . CASGSSGQGGEQFF TGTGCTAGTGGTTCCTCAGGACAGGGGGGCGAGCAGTTCTTC
TRBJ2-2 TRBV5-4 . 16 . CASSQGGDLGTGELFF TGTGCCAGCAGTCAAGGAGGGGATTTGGGGACCGGGGAGCTGTTTTTT
TRBJ2-7 TRBV5-5 TRBD1 17 . CASSLPSGRGTPYEQYF TGTGCCAGCAGCTTGCCCTCGGGCAGGGGGACCCCCTACGAGCAGTACTTC
TRBJ1-3 TRBV6-5 TRBD1 15 . CASRLDRGPGNTIYF TGTGCCAGCAGACTGGACAGGGGGCCTGGAAACACCATATATTTT
TRBJ2-7 TRBV12-2 . 14 . CASRLGGAAYEQYF TGTGCAAGTCGCTTAGGGGGGGCGGCCTACGAGCAGTACTTC
TRBJ1-4 TRBV29-1 . 12 . CSSKGGGEKLFF TGCAGCTCCAAGGGGGGGGGCGAAAAACTGTTTTTT
TRBJ2-1 TRBV14 . 13 . CASSNDLVGEQFF TGTGCCAGCAGCAACGATTTGGTCGGTGAGCAGTTCTTC